This T cell receptor (beta chain) was recorded in a study of T cells after yellow fever vaccination. Study-wide results and limits: Clonotypes appearing in both CD4 and CD8 compartments existed, and their share was small.

Making TCR cDNA involved 5'RACE template switching, which added UMIs and a universal primer site. Each CDR3 protein gets one entry after TCRdb re-called the 5' RACE reads with MiXCR. The repertoire holds about 350,000 distinct CDR3 sequences, with roughly 7.5% as singletons. The V segment lost 1 base and the J segment 5 bases; nucleotides outside the gene matches: 2. The CDR3 sequence is 15 residues long. Looked up from germline, CDR1 is SGHTA and CDR2 is FQGNSA. This clonotype occurred many times. Its antigen is undetermined. This sequence originates from a man younger than 35 who received the YFV17D yellow fever vaccine. The chain recombines TRBV7-2 with TRBJ2-5; 12 bases map to TRBD2. The material was PBMCs, obtained approximately 40 days after the first yellow fever vaccination. For the CDR3, the DNA is TGTGCCAGCAGCTTAGACGGGACTAGCGGGGAGACCCAGTACTTC. It encodes CASSLDGTSGETQYF.